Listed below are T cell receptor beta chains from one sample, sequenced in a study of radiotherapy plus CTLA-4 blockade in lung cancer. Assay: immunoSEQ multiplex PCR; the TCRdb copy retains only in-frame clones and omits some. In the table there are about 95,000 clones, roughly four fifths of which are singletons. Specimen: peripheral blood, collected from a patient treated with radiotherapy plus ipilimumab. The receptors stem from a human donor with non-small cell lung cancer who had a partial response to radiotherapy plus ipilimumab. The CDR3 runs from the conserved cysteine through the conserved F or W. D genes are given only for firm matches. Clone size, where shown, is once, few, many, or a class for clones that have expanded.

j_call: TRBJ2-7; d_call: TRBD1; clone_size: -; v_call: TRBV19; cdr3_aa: CASSIDAQGPYEQYF; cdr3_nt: TGTGCCAGTAGTATAGATGCACAGGGGCCCTACGAGCAGTACTTC
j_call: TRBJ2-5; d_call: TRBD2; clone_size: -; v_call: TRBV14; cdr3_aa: CASSPGLAGRKTQYF; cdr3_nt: TGTGCCAGCAGCCCAGGACTAGCGGGAAGAAAGACCCAGTACTTC
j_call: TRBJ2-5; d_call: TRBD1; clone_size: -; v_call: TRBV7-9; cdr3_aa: CASSLQGQGQETQYF; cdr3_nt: TGTGCCAGCAGCTTACAGGGACAGGGCCAAGAGACCCAGTACTTC
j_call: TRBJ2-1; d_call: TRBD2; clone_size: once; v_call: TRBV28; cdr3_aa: CASSSTGTSGYNEQFF; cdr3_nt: TGTGCCAGCAGTTCCACCGGGACTAGCGGTTACAATGAGCAGTTCTTC
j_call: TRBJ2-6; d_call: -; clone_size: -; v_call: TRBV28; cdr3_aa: CASSESSGANVLTF; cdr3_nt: TGTGCCAGCAGCGAGTCCTCTGGGGCCAACGTCCTGACTTTC
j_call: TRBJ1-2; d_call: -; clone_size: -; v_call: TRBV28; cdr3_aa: CASSLGAGEGGYTF; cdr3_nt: TGTGCCAGCAGTTTAGGGGCAGGGGAGGGAGGCTACACCTTC
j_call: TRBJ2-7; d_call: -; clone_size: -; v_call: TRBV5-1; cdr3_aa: CASSLGQANEQYF; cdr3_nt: TGCGCCAGCAGCTTGGGGCAAGCGAACGAGCAGTACTTC
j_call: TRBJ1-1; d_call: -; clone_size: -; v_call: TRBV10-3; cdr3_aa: CAIAAGFPPGTEAFF; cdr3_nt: TGTGCCATCGCCGCGGGGTTCCCACCGGGGACTGAAGCTTTCTTT
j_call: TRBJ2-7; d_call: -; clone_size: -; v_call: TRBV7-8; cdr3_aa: CASSLAQEYYEQYF; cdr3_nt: TGTGCCAGCAGCTTAGCGCAAGAGTACTACGAGCAGTACTTC
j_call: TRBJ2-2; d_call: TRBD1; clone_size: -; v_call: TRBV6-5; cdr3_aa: CASRLNRGPGELFF; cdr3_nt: TGTGCCAGCAGGCTAAACAGGGGGCCCGGGGAGCTGTTTTTT
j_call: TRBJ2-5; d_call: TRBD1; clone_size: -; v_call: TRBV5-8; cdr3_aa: CASSLAGTGAETQYF; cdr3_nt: TGTGCCAGCAGCTTGGCCGGGACAGGGGCAGAGACCCAGTACTTC
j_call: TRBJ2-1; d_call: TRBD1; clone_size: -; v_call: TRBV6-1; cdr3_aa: CASSEPGQAINEQFF; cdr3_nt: TGTGCCAGCAGTGAACCGGGACAGGCCATCAATGAGCAGTTCTTC
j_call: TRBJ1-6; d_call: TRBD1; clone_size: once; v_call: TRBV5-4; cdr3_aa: CASSLRVTGGSYNSPLHF; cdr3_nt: TGTGCCAGCAGCTTGCGTGTGACAGGGGGCAGCTATAATTCACCCCTCCACTTT
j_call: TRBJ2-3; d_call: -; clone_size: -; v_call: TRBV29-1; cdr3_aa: CSVDDETRTDTQYF; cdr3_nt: TGCAGCGTTGACGACGAGACACGCACAGATACGCAGTATTTT
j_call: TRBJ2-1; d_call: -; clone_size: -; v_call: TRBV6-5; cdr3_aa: CASSSRIQGEQFF; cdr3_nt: TGTGCCAGCAGCTCTCGAATACAGGGTGAGCAGTTCTTC
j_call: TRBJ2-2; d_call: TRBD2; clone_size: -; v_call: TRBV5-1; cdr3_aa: CASSSLAGGPGELFF; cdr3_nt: TGCGCCAGCAGCTCTCTAGCGGGAGGGCCCGGGGAGCTGTTTTTT
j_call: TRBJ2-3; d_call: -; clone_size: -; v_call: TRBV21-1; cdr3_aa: CASSKITLADGTDTQYF; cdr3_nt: TGTGCCAGCAGCAAAATTACTCTAGCGGACGGCACAGATACGCAGTATTTT
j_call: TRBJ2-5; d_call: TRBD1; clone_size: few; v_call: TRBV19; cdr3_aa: CASTPQGARETQYF; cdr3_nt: TGTGCCAGTACCCCACAGGGGGCGAGGGAGACCCAGTACTTC
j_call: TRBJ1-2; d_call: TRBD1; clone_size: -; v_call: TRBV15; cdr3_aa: CATSREGQGAYGYTF; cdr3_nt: TGTGCCACCAGCAGAGAAGGCCAGGGGGCCTATGGCTACACCTTC
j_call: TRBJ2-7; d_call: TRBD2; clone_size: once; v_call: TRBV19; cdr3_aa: CASRRRESSYEQYF; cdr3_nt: TGTGCCAGCAGGCGGCGGGAGAGCTCCTACGAGCAGTACTTC
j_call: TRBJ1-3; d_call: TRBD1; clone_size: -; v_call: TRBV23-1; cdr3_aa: CASSQSDRGTGNTIYF; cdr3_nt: TGCGCCAGCAGTCAATCTGACAGGGGGACAGGAAACACCATATATTTT
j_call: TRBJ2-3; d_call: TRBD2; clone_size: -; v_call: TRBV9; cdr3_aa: CASSVGLAGGTDTQYF; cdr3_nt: TGTGCCAGCAGCGTAGGGCTAGCGGGAGGCACAGATACGCAGTATTTT
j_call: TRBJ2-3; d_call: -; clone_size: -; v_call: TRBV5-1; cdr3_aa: CASSLSPVRGDTQYF; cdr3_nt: TGCGCCAGCAGCTTGTCGCCTGTCCGGGGAGATACGCAGTATTTT
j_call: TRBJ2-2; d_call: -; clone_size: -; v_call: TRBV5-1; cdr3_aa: CATGTGALGTGELFF; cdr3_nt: TGCGCCACGGGGACTGGGGCGCTGGGCACCGGGGAGCTGTTTTTT
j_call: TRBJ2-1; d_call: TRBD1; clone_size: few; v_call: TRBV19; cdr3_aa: CASSPGTVSYGQFF; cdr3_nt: TGTGCCAGTAGTCCCGGGACAGTATCTTATGGGCAGTTCTTC
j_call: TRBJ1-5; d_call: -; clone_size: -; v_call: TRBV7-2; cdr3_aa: CASSFYSKPQHF; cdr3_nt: TGTGCCAGCAGCTTTTATAGCAAGCCCCAGCATTTT
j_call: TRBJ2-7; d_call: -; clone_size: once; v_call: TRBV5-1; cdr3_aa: CASSLVGGSYEQYF; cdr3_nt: TGCGCCAGCAGCTTGGTTGGCGGTTCCTACGAGCAGTACTTC
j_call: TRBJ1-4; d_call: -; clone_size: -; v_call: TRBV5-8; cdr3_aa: CASSLGQAGGEKLFF; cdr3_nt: TGTGCCAGCAGCTTGGGACAGGCCGGAGGTGAAAAACTGTTTTTT
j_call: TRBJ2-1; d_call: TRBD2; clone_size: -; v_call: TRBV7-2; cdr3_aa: CASSLAISSGSDNEQFF; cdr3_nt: TGTGCCAGCAGCTTAGCGATCAGCAGCGGGAGCGACAATGAGCAGTTCTTC
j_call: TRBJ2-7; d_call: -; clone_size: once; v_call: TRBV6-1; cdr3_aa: CASSLPFYEQYF; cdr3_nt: TGTGCCAGCAGTCTTCCGTTCTACGAGCAGTACTTC
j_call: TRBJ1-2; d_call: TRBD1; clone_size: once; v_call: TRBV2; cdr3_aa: CASSEEKGAYGYTF; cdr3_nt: TGTGCCAGCAGTGAAGAAAAGGGGGCGTATGGCTACACCTTC
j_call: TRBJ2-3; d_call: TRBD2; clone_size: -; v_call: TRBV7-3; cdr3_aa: CASSFGRGVPDTQYF; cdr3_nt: TGTGCCAGCAGCTTCGGACGGGGGGTCCCAGATACGCAGTATTTT
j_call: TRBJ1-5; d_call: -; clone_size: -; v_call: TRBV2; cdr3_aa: CASSERVSNQPQHF; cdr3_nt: TGTGCCAGCAGTGAGAGAGTTTCGAATCAGCCCCAGCATTTT
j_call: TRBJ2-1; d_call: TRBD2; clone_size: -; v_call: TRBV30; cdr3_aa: CAWSVRTSGRRSYNEQFF; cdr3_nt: TGTGCCTGGAGTGTCAGGACTAGCGGGAGGCGGTCCTACAATGAGCAGTTCTTC
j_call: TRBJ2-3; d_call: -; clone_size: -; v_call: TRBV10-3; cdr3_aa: CAISEQRASGTDTQYF; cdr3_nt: TGTGCCATCAGTGAACAGCGGGCGAGTGGGACAGATACGCAGTATTTT
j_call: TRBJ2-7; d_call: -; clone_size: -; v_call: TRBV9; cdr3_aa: CASSVAPAKSSYEQYF; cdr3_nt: TGTGCCAGCAGCGTAGCCCCAGCGAAAAGCTCCTACGAGCAGTACTTC
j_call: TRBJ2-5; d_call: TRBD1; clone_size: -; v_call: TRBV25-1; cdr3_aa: CASSEWDRVQETQYF; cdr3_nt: TGTGCCAGCAGTGAATGGGACAGGGTCCAAGAGACCCAGTACTTC
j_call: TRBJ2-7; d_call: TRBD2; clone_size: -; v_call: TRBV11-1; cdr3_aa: CASSSGLAGAAYEQYF; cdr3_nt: TGTGCCAGCAGCTCGGGACTAGCGGGAGCAGCCTACGAGCAGTACTTC
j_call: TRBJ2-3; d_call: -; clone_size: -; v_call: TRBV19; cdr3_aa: CASAQKWTDTQYF; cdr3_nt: TGTGCCAGCGCCCAGAAATGGACAGATACGCAGTATTTT
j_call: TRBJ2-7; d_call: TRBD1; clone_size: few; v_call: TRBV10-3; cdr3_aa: CAISGGQGLWEQYF; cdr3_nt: TGTGCCATCAGTGGGGGACAGGGATTATGGGAGCAGTACTTC
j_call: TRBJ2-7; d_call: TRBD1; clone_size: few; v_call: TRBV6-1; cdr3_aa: CASSSTKTGSYEQYF; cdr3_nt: TGTGCCAGCAGCTCGACCAAGACAGGGTCCTACGAGCAGTACTTC
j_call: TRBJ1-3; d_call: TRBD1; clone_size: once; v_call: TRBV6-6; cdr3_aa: CASSPLGGSSGNTIYF; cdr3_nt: TGTGCCAGCAGTCCTCTAGGGGGCAGTTCTGGAAACACCATATATTTT
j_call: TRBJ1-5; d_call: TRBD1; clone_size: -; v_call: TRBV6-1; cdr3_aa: CASVVRTGGSQPQHF; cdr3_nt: TGTGCCAGCGTCGTGAGGACAGGGGGCTCTCAGCCCCAGCATTTT
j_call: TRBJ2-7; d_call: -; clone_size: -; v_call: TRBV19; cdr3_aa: CASSEQGGQGYEQYF; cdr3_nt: TGTGCCAGTAGTGAACAGGGCGGCCAGGGGTACGAGCAGTACTTC
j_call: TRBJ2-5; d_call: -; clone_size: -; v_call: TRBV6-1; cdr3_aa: CASSMFSPGETQYF; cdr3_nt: TGTGCCAGCAGTATGTTCTCTCCGGGGGAGACCCAGTACTTC
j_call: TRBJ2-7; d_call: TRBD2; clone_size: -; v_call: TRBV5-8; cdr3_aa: CASSSWVELAGNEQYF; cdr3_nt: TGTGCCAGCAGCTCCTGGGTGGAACTAGCGGGCAACGAGCAGTACTTC
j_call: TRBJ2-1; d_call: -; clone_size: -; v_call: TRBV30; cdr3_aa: CAWSGRDEQFF; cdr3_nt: TGTGCCTGGAGTGGCCGCGATGAGCAGTTCTTC
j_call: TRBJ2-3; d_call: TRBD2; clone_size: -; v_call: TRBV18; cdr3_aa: CASSPGTRGTDTQYF; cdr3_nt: TGTGCCAGCTCGCCGGGGACTAGGGGCACAGATACGCAGTATTTT
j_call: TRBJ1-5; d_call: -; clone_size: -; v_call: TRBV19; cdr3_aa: CASRYGTGNQPQHF; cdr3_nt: TGTGCCAGTAGATATGGTACAGGTAATCAGCCCCAGCATTTT
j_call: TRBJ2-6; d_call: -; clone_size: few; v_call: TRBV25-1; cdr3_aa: CASSDSGQSGANVLTF; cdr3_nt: TGTGCCAGCAGTGACTCCGGACAGTCTGGGGCCAACGTCCTGACTTTC
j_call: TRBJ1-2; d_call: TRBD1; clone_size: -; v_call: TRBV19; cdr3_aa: CASSTRTGDRGYGYTF; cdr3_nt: TGTGCCAGTAGTACCCGGACAGGGGATAGAGGCTATGGCTACACCTTC
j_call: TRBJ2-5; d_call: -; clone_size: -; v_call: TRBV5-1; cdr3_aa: CASSPGTFQETQYF; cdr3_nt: TGCGCCAGCAGCCCCGGGACATTCCAAGAGACCCAGTACTTC
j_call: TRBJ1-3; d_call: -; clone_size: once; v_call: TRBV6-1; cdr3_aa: CASSLGNTIYF; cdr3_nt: TGTGCCAGCAGCCTAGGAAACACCATATATTTT
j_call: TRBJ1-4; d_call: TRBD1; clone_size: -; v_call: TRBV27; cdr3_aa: CASRTIGQGADEKLFF; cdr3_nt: TGTGCCAGCAGGACCATAGGACAGGGGGCAGATGAAAAACTGTTTTTT
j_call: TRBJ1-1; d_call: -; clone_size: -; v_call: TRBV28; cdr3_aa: CASKGGTEAFF; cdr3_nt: TGTGCCAGCAAGGGGGGGACTGAAGCTTTCTTT
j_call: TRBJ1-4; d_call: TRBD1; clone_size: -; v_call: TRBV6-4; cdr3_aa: CASSDSPGQGGEKLFF; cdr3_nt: TGTGCCAGCAGTGACTCACCGGGACAGGGGGGAGAAAAACTGTTTTTT
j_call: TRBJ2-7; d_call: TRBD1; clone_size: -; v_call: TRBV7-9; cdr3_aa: CASRETGGSYEQYF; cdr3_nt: TGTGCCAGCAGGGAGACAGGGGGCTCTTACGAGCAGTACTTC
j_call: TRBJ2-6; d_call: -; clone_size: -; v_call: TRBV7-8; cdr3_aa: CASRPSYRVSESSGANVLTF; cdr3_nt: TGTGCCAGCAGACCATCTTACAGGGTTTCGGAGTCCTCTGGGGCCAACGTCCTGACTTTC
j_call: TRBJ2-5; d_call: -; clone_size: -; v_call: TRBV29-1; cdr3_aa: CSVGKGRQETQYF; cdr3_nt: TGCAGCGTTGGTAAGGGGAGGCAAGAGACCCAGTACTTC
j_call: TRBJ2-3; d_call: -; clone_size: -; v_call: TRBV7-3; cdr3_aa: CASSPAGTPDTQYF; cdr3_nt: TGTGCCAGCAGCCCGGCAGGCACCCCAGATACGCAGTATTTT